The clone carrying this TCR beta chain occurred a few times. This sample was included in a study of T cell clonotyping in hematopoietic cell transplantation. Profiled with immunoSEQ multiplex PCR; TCRdb holds only in-frame clones, not every one. The repertoire holds several thousand clones, roughly 79% seen once, with 21% in the top ten. CDR3 size: 14 residues. Germline V CDR1 and CDR2: MNHEY, SMNVEV (reference sequence). Trimming removed 5 bases from V and 4 bases from J, with 14 bases in between. The clonotype originates from a male patient aged 55 to 69 who had an allogeneic stem cell transplant, so T cells may come from the graft donor. Some clones in this sample may be carry-over from other donors' samples. V usage is TRBV27 and J usage is TRBJ1-2; perhaps TRBD1 as D (6 bases). This specimen was peripheral blood mononuclear cells, taken 100 days after allogeneic stem cell transplant. The DNA of the CDR3 is TGTGCCAGCAGTCCCAATGGGGGGGCCTATGGCTACACCTTC. Protein product: CASSPNGGAYGYTF.